The TCR beta chain under discussion was sequenced for a study of T cell responses to AZD1222 COVID-19 vaccine. Study observations and caveats: Spike-specific TCR breadth and depth were elevated following two AZD1222 doses. Recipients of AZD1222 seropositive at baseline numbered only 5 or 6. Donors in the cohort were predominantly white British and more often female, and clonal diversity was possibly underestimated. The peak T cell response came first, and repertoires were sampled only after it.

Trimming stripped 2 bases from V and 0 bases from J, with 8 bases between. CDR1 and CDR2 (germline): SGHVS, FQNEAQ. The CDR3 length is 16 residues. Libraries were prepared by immunoSEQ multiplex PCR; TCRdb keeps only in-frame clonotypes and omits some of them. The repertoire holds roughly 100,000 clones, with roughly nine tenths as singletons. Of note for this clone: Its antigen is still unknown.

The input for sequencing was peripheral blood, taken on day 0 of AZD1222 vaccination. This TCR was recovered from an adult in good health. The chain employs TRBV7-8 and TRBJ1-6; D is unresolved. The CDR3 protein is CASSLSHSSYNSPLHF. The CDR3 DNA is TGTGCCAGCAGCTTATCACACAGCTCCTATAATTCACCCCTCCACTTT. The variable domain in full, completed from reference TRBV7-8 and TRBJ1-6, reads GAGVSQSPRYKVAKRGQDVALRCDPISGHVSLFWYQQALGQGPEFLTYFQNEAQLDKSGLPSDRFFAERPEGSVSTLKIQRTQQEDSAVYLCASSLSHSSYNSPLHFGNGTRLTVT.